These T cell receptor beta chains were read from a single sample in a study of blood T cell repertoires in COVID-19. Clones were sequenced by immunoSEQ multiplex PCR, and TCRdb holds only the in-frame ones, with some missing. The sample shows 110,000 or so clones, approximately 90% of them seen only once. Material: peripheral blood. These receptors all stem from a woman aged 45-59 years with acute or convalescent COVID-19. Each CDR3 is given with its conserved first and last residue. D genes are given only for firm matches. Only part of the rows carry a size: once, few, many, or a class if the clone is expanded.

>TRBJ1-6|TRBV19|NA|TRBD1
TGTGCCAGTGGAAGGACAGGCGTAAACGGGAATTCACCCCTCCACTTT
CASGRTGVNGNSPLHF
>TRBJ1-1|TRBV6-5|NA|NA
TGTGCCAGCAGTTACAGGAGCGGGACTGAAGCTTTCTTT
CASSYRSGTEAFF
>TRBJ2-5|TRBV25-1|NA|TRBD1
TGTGCCAGCGCCGACCGGGGCAGGGGGCGGTTGGAGACCCAGTACTTC
CASADRGRGRLETQYF
>TRBJ1-6|TRBV7-9|NA|TRBD1
TGTGCCAGCAGCTCTCACGGGACAGGGGGCGTGGGACCCCTCCACTTT
CASSSHGTGGVGPLHF
>TRBJ2-3|TRBV2|once|NA
TGTGCCAGCCGCATTGTCAGGGGCCCAGATACGCAGTATTTT
CASRIVRGPDTQYF
>TRBJ2-1|TRBV7-2|NA|NA
TGTGCCACCGATTCGGGGTTCTCCTACAATGAGCAGTTCTTC
CATDSGFSYNEQFF
>TRBJ2-6|TRBV3-1/TRBV3-2|NA|NA
TGTGCCAGCAGCCAAGATTACAGCTCTGGGGCCAACGTCCTGACTTTC
CASSQDYSSGANVLTF
>TRBJ2-5|TRBV7-9|NA|TRBD2
TGTGCCAGCAGCTTCTGGGGCGGGAGGGAAGAGACCCAGTACTTC
CASSFWGGREETQYF
>TRBJ2-1|TRBV24-1|NA|NA
TGTGCCACCAGTGATCGTGTTACAGGGAAAGGGGACAATGAGCAGTTCTTC
CATSDRVTGKGDNEQFF
>TRBJ2-1|TRBV19|NA|TRBD2
TGTGCCAGTAGATGGGAGGGTAGCAATGAGCAGTTCTTC
CASRWEGSNEQFF
>TRBJ2-7|TRBV5-1|NA|TRBD2
TGCGCCAGCACCGGAAGGGCGGGAGGACCCAGCGAGCAGTACTTC
CASTGRAGGPSEQYF
>TRBJ2-1|TRBV12-3/TRBV12-4|NA|TRBD1
TGTGCCAGCAGTTTAGCCCAGGGACAGGGGATGTTCTTC
CASSLAQGQGMFF
>TRBJ2-1|TRBV2|NA|NA
TGTGCCAGCCGGTCCCCTCTAAGAGAGCAGTTCTTC
CASRSPLREQFF
>TRBJ1-2|TRBV7-8|NA|NA
TGTGCCAGCAGCTTAGCTAGCATACCGGGGTTCGGCTACACCTTC
CASSLASIPGFGYTF
>TRBJ1-1|TRBV28|NA|NA
TGTGCCAGCAGTTCTGGGGACTTAGTCACGAACACTGAAGCTTTCTTT
CASSSGDLVTNTEAFF
>TRBJ1-4|TRBV2|NA|TRBD1
TGTGCCAGCAGTTACGACAGGGTTGAAGCTAATGAAAAACTGTTTTTT
CASSYDRVEANEKLFF
>TRBJ2-1|TRBV19|NA|TRBD2
TGTGCCAGTAAGAGCCTAGCGGAGATCTCCTACAATGAGCAGTTCTTC
CASKSLAEISYNEQFF
>TRBJ2-2|TRBV7-2|NA|TRBD2
TGTGCCAGCAGCTTAGCCGGCGGGGGGGCCGGCGGGGAGCTGTTTTTT
CASSLAGGGAGGELFF
>TRBJ1-5|TRBV2|NA|NA
TGTGCCAGCAGTGGGTCGTCAGTTCAGCCCCAGCATTTT
CASSGSSVQPQHF
>TRBJ1-3|TRBV2|NA|NA
TGTGCCAGCAGGGGACTGTCCCTACCCTCTGGAAACACCATATATTTT
CASRGLSLPSGNTIYF
>TRBJ1-3|TRBV7-9|NA|NA
TGTGCCAGCAGCTCACAGGGTTCTGGAAACACCATATATTTT
CASSSQGSGNTIYF
>TRBJ1-5|TRBV19|NA|NA
TGTGCCAGTAGTAACCACAGGGAACGATCTCAGCCCCAGCATTTT
CASSNHRERSQPQHF
>TRBJ2-6|TRBV28|NA|TRBD1
TGTGCCAGCGTTCGAGGGGGCAGCTCTGGGGCCAACGTCCTGACTTTC
CASVRGGSSGANVLTF
>TRBJ2-1|TRBV4-1|few|TRBD2
TGCGCCAGCAGCCAAGGCCTAGCGGACTCCTACAATGAGCAGTTCTTC
CASSQGLADSYNEQFF
>TRBJ1-2|TRBV4-3|NA|NA
TGCGCCAGCAGCCAATCATCGGGGCTCGGGAGTAGGGGCTACACCTTC
CASSQSSGLGSRGYTF
>TRBJ1-5|TRBV19|NA|NA
TGTGCCAGTAGTCCCGGGACATCAAGCAATCAGCCCCAGCATTTT
CASSPGTSSNQPQHF
>TRBJ2-1|TRBV13|NA|TRBD1
TGTGCCAGCAGCTTCTACAGGGGCTCTGGTGGCGATGAGCAGTTCTTC
CASSFYRGSGGDEQFF
>TRBJ1-1|TRBV12-3/TRBV12-4|NA|NA
TGTGCCAGCAGTTTACGAGGTGAAGCTTTCTTT
CASSLRGEAFF
>TRBJ1-5|TRBV18|NA|NA
TGTGCCAGCTCACCAATGGGGGCAAGCAATCAGCCCCAGCATTTT
CASSPMGASNQPQHF
>TRBJ1-2|TRBV5-8|NA|NA
TGTGCCAGCAGCGCGCCCTCCGGGAGCTACTATGGCTACACCTTC
CASSAPSGSYYGYTF
>TRBJ1-5|TRBV28|NA|TRBD1
TGTGCCAGCACCCTTGGGACAGCCCAGCCCCAGCATTTT
CASTLGTAQPQHF
>TRBJ1-6|TRBV4-3|NA|NA
TGCGCCAGCAGCCAAGATAACAGGGTAACTTCACCCCTCCACTTT
CASSQDNRVTSPLHF
>TRBJ1-5|TRBV7-2|NA|NA
TGTGCCAGCAGTGCCACCTGGACACCACGTCAGCCCCAGCATTTT
CASSATWTPRQPQHF
>TRBJ1-5|TRBV2|NA|NA
TGTGCCAGCAGTGTCAGGAATAGCAATCAGCCCCAGCATTTT
CASSVRNSNQPQHF
>TRBJ2-6|TRBV18|once|NA
TGTGCCAGCTCTTCCAAACAGGGTTCTGGGGCCAACGTCCTGACTTTC
CASSSKQGSGANVLTF
>TRBJ2-3|TRBV7-3|once|NA
TGTGCCAGCAGCCCGGGACTCAGCACAGATACGCAGTATTTT
CASSPGLSTDTQYF
>TRBJ1-6|TRBV5-8|NA|NA
TGTGCCAGCAGCTTGGGGGAGGTCTACTCCTATAATTCACCCCTCCACTTT
CASSLGEVYSYNSPLHF
>TRBJ1-2|TRBV30|NA|NA
TGTGCCTGGAGTGCGTCAGGGCAGGGGGGCTACACCTTC
CAWSASGQGGYTF
>TRBJ1-1|TRBV28|NA|TRBD1
TGTGCCAGCTCAACAGGGGCCAAAGCTTTCTTT
CASSTGAKAFF
>TRBJ2-7|TRBV7-2|once|TRBD1
TGTGCCAGCCTAAGGGGGCAGGGGGCATTTCACGAGCAGTACTTC
CASLRGQGAFHEQYF
>TRBJ1-1|TRBV7-9|NA|NA
TGTGCCAGCAGCCGCAGCGGGGGCTTGAACACTGAAGCTTTCTTT
CASSRSGGLNTEAFF
>TRBJ2-4|TRBV6-5|NA|NA
TGTGCCAGCAATCAGGGTACGAACATTCAGTACTTC
CASNQGTNIQYF
>TRBJ2-1|TRBV5-1|NA|TRBD2
TGCGCCAGCTCATCCTCCGGGACTAGCTATGACAATGAGCAGTTCTTC
CASSSSGTSYDNEQFF
>TRBJ1-3|TRBV27|NA|TRBD1
TGTGCCAGCAGTTTAACCGGGACAGGGTTAAACACCATATATTTT
CASSLTGTGLNTIYF
>TRBJ1-1|TRBV9|once|NA
TGTGCCAGCAGCGTGGGACTCGGACAGAACACTGAAGCTTTCTTT
CASSVGLGQNTEAFF
>TRBJ2-7|TRBV27|NA|NA
TGTGCCAGCAGTTTGACAGGAGCCTACGAGCAGTACTTC
CASSLTGAYEQYF
>TRBJ1-6|TRBV2|NA|NA
TGTGCCAGCAGTGGCCCTGGGCCCGAACTGTATAATTCACCCCTCCACTTT
CASSGPGPELYNSPLHF
>TRBJ2-3|TRBV5-4|NA|TRBD2
TGTGCCAGCAGCTTGGAGGCTAGCGGGCTCACAGATACGCAGTATTTT
CASSLEASGLTDTQYF
>TRBJ1-1|TRBV27|NA|TRBD1
TGTGCCAGCAGCCGCGACCCGACAGGGAGGACTGAAGCTTTCTTT
CASSRDPTGRTEAFF
>TRBJ1-1|TRBV28|few|NA
TGTGCCAGCAGTTCGACATCTGAGAGAACTGAAGCTTTCTTT
CASSSTSERTEAFF
>TRBJ1-3|TRBV7-9|once|TRBD1
TGTGCCAGCAGCTTGGGACAGGGGACCAGGGGAGGAAACACCATATATTTT
CASSLGQGTRGGNTIYF
>TRBJ1-1|TRBV20-1|NA|NA
TGCAGTGCTAGTTGGGGCCTTGAAGCTTTCTTT
CSASWGLEAFF
>TRBJ1-2|TRBV6-5|NA|TRBD1
TGTGCCAGCAGACCGCCCGGCAGGGGGAGAGGCTACACCTTC
CASRPPGRGRGYTF
>TRBJ2-3|TRBV9|NA|TRBD2
TGTGCCAGCAGCGTCCGGACTAGCGGGATGGATACGCAGTATTTT
CASSVRTSGMDTQYF
>TRBJ2-7|TRBV5-4|NA|NA
TGTGCCAGCAGCCATGAAGGGAGGATACACGAGCAGTACTTC
CASSHEGRIHEQYF
>TRBJ2-7|TRBV19|NA|TRBD1
TGTGCCAGCCGTGCAGGGGGCGAGCAGTACTTC
CASRAGGEQYF
>TRBJ1-1|TRBV29-1|NA|NA
TGCAGCGTTGAAATAGGACAGAACACTGAAGCTTTCTTT
CSVEIGQNTEAFF